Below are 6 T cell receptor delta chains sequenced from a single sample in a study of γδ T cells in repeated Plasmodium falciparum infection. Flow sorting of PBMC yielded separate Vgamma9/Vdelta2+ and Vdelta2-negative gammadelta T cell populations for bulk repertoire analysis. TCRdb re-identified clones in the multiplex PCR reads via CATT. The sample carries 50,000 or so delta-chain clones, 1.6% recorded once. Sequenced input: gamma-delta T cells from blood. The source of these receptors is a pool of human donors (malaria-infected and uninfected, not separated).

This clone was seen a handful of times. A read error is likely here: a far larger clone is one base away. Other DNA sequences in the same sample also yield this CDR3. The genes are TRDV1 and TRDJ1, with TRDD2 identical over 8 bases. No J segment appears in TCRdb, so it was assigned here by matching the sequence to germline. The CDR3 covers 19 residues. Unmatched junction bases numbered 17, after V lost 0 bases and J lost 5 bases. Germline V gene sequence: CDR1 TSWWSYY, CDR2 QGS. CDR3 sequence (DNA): TGTGCTCTTGGGGAACTTCATCTTCCTACGAAGGGTTCCACTGATAAACTCATCTTT. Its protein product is CALGELHLPTKGSTDKLIF.

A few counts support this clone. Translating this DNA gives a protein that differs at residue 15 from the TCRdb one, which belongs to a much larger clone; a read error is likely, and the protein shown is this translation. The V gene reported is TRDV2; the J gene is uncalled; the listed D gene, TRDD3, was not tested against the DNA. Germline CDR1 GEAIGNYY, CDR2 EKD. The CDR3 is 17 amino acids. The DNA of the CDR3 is TGTGCCTGTGACACTGTAGGAACCAAGAGGTACACCGATAAACCCATCTTT. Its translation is CACDTVGTKRYTDKPIF.

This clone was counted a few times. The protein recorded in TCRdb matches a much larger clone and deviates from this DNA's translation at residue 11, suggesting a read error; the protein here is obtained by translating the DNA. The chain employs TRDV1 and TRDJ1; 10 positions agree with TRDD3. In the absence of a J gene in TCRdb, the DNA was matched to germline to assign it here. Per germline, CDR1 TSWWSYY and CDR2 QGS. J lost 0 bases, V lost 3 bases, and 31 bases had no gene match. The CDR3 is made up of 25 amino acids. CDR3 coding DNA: TGTGCTCTTGGGGAGAATTCCTACCTTGGTCCGGGGGATACGCGTATGATTTGGTACACCGATAAACTCATCTTT. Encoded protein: CALGENSYLGPGDTRMIWYTDKLIF.

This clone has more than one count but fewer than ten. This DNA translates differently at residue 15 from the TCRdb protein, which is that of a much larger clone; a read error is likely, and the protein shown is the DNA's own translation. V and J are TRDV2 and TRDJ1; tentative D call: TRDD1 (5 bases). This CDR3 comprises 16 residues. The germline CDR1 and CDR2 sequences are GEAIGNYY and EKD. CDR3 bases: TGTGCCTGTGACCCGGCCCCCTTTAAATACACCGATAAACTCACCTTT. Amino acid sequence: CACDPAPFKYTDKLTF.

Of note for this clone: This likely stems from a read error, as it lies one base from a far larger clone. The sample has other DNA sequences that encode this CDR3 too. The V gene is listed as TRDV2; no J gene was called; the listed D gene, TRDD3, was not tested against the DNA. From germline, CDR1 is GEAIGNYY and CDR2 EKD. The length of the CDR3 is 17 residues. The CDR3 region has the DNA TGTGCCTGTTTTCTACTGGGGGATAGAGGAAAGACCGATAAGCTCATCTTT. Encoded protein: CACFLLGDRGKTDKLIF.

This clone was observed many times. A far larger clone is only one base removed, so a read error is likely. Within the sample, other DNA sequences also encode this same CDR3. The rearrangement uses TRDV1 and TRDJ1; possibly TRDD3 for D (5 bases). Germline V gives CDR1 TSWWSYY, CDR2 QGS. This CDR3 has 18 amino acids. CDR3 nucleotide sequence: TGTGCCCTTGGGCTCCCCCTGGGCTCTCTCCGGTACACCGATAAACTCATCTTT. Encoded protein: CALGLPLGSLRYTDKLIF.